A selection of T cell receptor beta chains follows, all from one sample in a study of T cell repertoires in cytomegalovirus infection. TCRdb re-called the reads through MiXCR, storing one row per CDR3 protein. Found here are about 60,000 distinct CDR3 sequences, 33% of them singletons; the top ten hold around 70%. Antigen specificity for these receptors is unknown. What was sequenced was PBMCs, sequenced either directly or after in vitro stimulation (not recorded which). Receptors originate from a human donor in good health (CMV status not recorded). Some clones in this sample may be carry-over from other donors' samples. Each CDR3 is given with its conserved first and last residue. Each record gives: J gene, clone size, V gene, D gene, CDR3 DNA, CDR3 protein. The D gene is left open where the match is weak. Clone sizes are given selectively: once, few, many, or a class where the clone is expanded.

J gene: TRBJ1-6
clone size: many
V gene: TRBV7-2
D gene: TRBD1
CDR3 DNA: TGTGCCAGCAGATCGACAGGGAGTTACACTTCACCCCTCCACTTT
CDR3 protein: CASRSTGSYTSPLHF

J gene: TRBJ2-7
clone size: few
V gene: TRBV7-8
D gene: TRBD1
CDR3 DNA: TGTGCCAGCAGCTTAGCCCACAGGGGCGAGCAGTACTTC
CDR3 protein: CASSLAHRGEQYF

J gene: TRBJ2-5
clone size: few
V gene: TRBV7-2
D gene: NA
CDR3 DNA: TGTGCCAGCAGCTTAGGATCGGGTTCGGAGACCCAGTACTTC
CDR3 protein: CASSLGSGSETQYF

J gene: TRBJ1-1
clone size: NA
V gene: TRBV4-1
D gene: TRBD1
CDR3 DNA: TGCGCCAGCAGCCTCCGAGACAGGGTCCCCACTGAAGCTTTCTTT
CDR3 protein: CASSLRDRVPTEAFF

J gene: TRBJ1-1
clone size: few
V gene: TRBV6-2/TRBV6-3
D gene: NA
CDR3 DNA: TGTGCCAGCAGCCGTTCCGCTGAAGCTTTCTTT
CDR3 protein: CASSRSAEAFF

J gene: TRBJ1-4
clone size: many
V gene: TRBV7-9
D gene: NA
CDR3 DNA: TGTGCCAGCAGCCCTTCGCATGGCAGTCCAAATGAAAAACTGTTTTTT
CDR3 protein: CASSPSHGSPNEKLFF

J gene: TRBJ2-1
clone size: few
V gene: TRBV7-4
D gene: NA
CDR3 DNA: TGTGCCCCGGGGGACAATGAGCAGTTCTTC
CDR3 protein: CAPGDNEQFF

J gene: TRBJ2-5
clone size: few
V gene: TRBV7-9
D gene: NA
CDR3 DNA: TGTGCCAGCAGCCTAACAACCGGACAAGAGACCCAGTACTTC
CDR3 protein: CASSLTTGQETQYF

J gene: TRBJ1-3
clone size: NA
V gene: TRBV7-2
D gene: NA
CDR3 DNA: TGTGCCAGCAGCTTAGGAGGGGCGGAGGAGAACACCATATATTTT
CDR3 protein: CASSLGGAEENTIYF

J gene: TRBJ2-7
clone size: few
V gene: TRBV20-1
D gene: NA
CDR3 DNA: TGCAGTGCTCTAGTGTCAGGGAGGCCCTACGAGCAGTACTTC
CDR3 protein: CSALVSGRPYEQYF

J gene: TRBJ2-7
clone size: NA
V gene: TRBV4-3
D gene: TRBD1
CDR3 DNA: TGCGCCAGCAGCCATCGGACAGGGCCGTCCTACGAGCAGTACTTC
CDR3 protein: CASSHRTGPSYEQYF

J gene: TRBJ2-7
clone size: few
V gene: TRBV6-1
D gene: NA
CDR3 DNA: TGTGCCAGCAGTGGAGGTCCTACCTACGAGCAGTACTTC
CDR3 protein: CASSGGPTYEQYF

J gene: TRBJ1-1
clone size: NA
V gene: TRBV20-1
D gene: NA
CDR3 DNA: TGCAGTGCTAGGCCTTTGGGGGGGGGCACTGAAGCTTTCTTT
CDR3 protein: CSARPLGGGTEAFF

J gene: TRBJ1-3
clone size: few
V gene: TRBV7-8
D gene: TRBD1
CDR3 DNA: TGTGCCAGCAGCCCCAGGGGGGGGTTAGTCACTTGGAACACCATATATTTT
CDR3 protein: CASSPRGGLVTWNTIYF

J gene: TRBJ2-1
clone size: few
V gene: TRBV7-2
D gene: NA
CDR3 DNA: TGTGCCAGCAGCTTAGGGGGAGTCTACAATGAGCAGTTCTTC
CDR3 protein: CASSLGGVYNEQFF

J gene: TRBJ2-1
clone size: few
V gene: TRBV7-2
D gene: NA
CDR3 DNA: TGTGCCAGCAGCTCGGACAGCAATGAGCAGTTCTTC
CDR3 protein: CASSSDSNEQFF

J gene: TRBJ1-2
clone size: NA
V gene: TRBV5-3
D gene: TRBD1
CDR3 DNA: TGTGCCAGCAGCTGGGGAACAGGGGTCTCTGGCTACACCTTC
CDR3 protein: CASSWGTGVSGYTF

J gene: TRBJ1-4
clone size: many
V gene: TRBV7-9
D gene: NA
CDR3 DNA: TGTGCCAGCAGCCCACAGTCGGACCCTAATGAAAAACTGTTTTTT
CDR3 protein: CASSPQSDPNEKLFF

J gene: TRBJ1-6
clone size: NA
V gene: TRBV4-1
D gene: NA
CDR3 DNA: TGCGCCAGCAGCCAAGTAGGCGGAACAGGGAGGTTTTCCTATAATTCACCCCTCCACTTT
CDR3 protein: CASSQVGGTGRFSYNSPLHF

J gene: TRBJ1-4
clone size: few
V gene: TRBV19
D gene: NA
CDR3 DNA: TGTGCCAGTATTCGGGGCTTTGGTGAAAAACTGTTTTTT
CDR3 protein: CASIRGFGEKLFF

J gene: TRBJ2-1
clone size: NA
V gene: TRBV9
D gene: TRBD2
CDR3 DNA: TGTGCCAGCAGCCCAAACGGACTAGCGAGCTACAATGAGCAGTTCTTC
CDR3 protein: CASSPNGLASYNEQFF

J gene: TRBJ1-1
clone size: NA
V gene: TRBV20-1
D gene: TRBD1
CDR3 DNA: TGCAGTGCTAGCCAGAGAACAGGGGGCGCCGAAGCTTTCTTT
CDR3 protein: CSASQRTGGAEAFF

J gene: TRBJ2-1
clone size: NA
V gene: TRBV6-1
D gene: TRBD2
CDR3 DNA: TGTGCCAGCAGTGAAGTAGCGGGGAGGGATGAGCAGTTCTTC
CDR3 protein: CASSEVAGRDEQFF

J gene: TRBJ1-5
clone size: NA
V gene: TRBV7-8
D gene: NA
CDR3 DNA: TGTGCCAGCAGCCAGGACCGGTCCCAAAGGGGGGGCAATCAGCCCCAGCATTTT
CDR3 protein: CASSQDRSQRGGNQPQHF